Listed below are T cell receptor beta chains from one sample, sequenced in a study of T cell responses to AZD1222 COVID-19 vaccine. Method: immunoSEQ multiplex PCR; TCRdb's copy keeps in-frame clones and lacks some. The profile shows approximately 150,000 clones, 90% of them singletons. The sample was peripheral blood, taken on day 0 of AZD1222 vaccination. The receptors stem from an adult in good health. Both conserved end residues are part of each CDR3. The D gene is left open where the match is weak. The size of a clone is reported for some rows only, either as once, few or many, or as a class for expanded clones.

TGTGCCAGCACCCTAAGGGGGACAACGGGCTCACCCCTCCACTTT,CASTLRGTTGSPLHF,TRBV6-5,-,TRBJ1-6,-
TGTGCCAGCAGCGTGGGGGGACAGGTTAATGAAAAACTGTTTTTT,CASSVGGQVNEKLFF,TRBV9,once,TRBJ1-4,TRBD1
TGTGCCAGTAGTACTGGTGGAGGAGCTCCTTCGGGTGGCTACACCTTC,CASSTGGGAPSGGYTF,TRBV19,-,TRBJ1-2,-
TGTGCCAGTCAGGACCAAGGGAATACGCAGTATTTT,CASQDQGNTQYF,TRBV19,-,TRBJ2-3,-
TGTGCCAGCAGCTCCCAGGGGACAGGGGGCAATCAGCCCCAGCATTTT,CASSSQGTGGNQPQHF,TRBV7-2,-,TRBJ1-5,TRBD1
TGTGCCAGCAGTCTAGCAACCGGGGAGCTGTTTTTT,CASSLATGELFF,TRBV21-1,-,TRBJ2-2,-
TGTGCCAGCAGCGGAAAGCAGGGGTCCCCAAACACCGGGGAGCTGTTTTTT,CASSGKQGSPNTGELFF,TRBV11-2,few,TRBJ2-2,-
TGTGCCAGCAGTCCCAACATCGGTCGAGAGACCCAGTACTTC,CASSPNIGRETQYF,TRBV27,-,TRBJ2-5,-
TGTGCCAGCAGTGACCAGTCCAACACCGGGGAGCTGTTTTTT,CASSDQSNTGELFF,TRBV6-4,-,TRBJ2-2,-
TGTGCCAGCAGCTTACGGGACGGCTCCTACAATGAGCAGTTCTTC,CASSLRDGSYNEQFF,TRBV7-2,-,TRBJ2-1,-
TGTGCCAGCAGCCAGCGGGACACCCATGGCTACACCTTC,CASSQRDTHGYTF,TRBV3-1/TRBV3-2,-,TRBJ1-2,-
TGCGCCAGCAGAAGCGACGCCCGTAATGAAAAACTGTTTTTT,CASRSDARNEKLFF,TRBV10-1,-,TRBJ1-4,-
TGTGCCAGCGCCCTAGCGGGGGCCCCCACAGATACGCAGTATTTT,CASALAGAPTDTQYF,TRBV6-5,-,TRBJ2-3,TRBD2
TGTGCCAGCAGCTTAGATTGGTTAGATGAGCAGTTCTTC,CASSLDWLDEQFF,TRBV11-2,-,TRBJ2-1,-
TGTGCCAGTAGTAACCGGGACGCAGGGAGAAGAGATACGCAGTATTTT,CASSNRDAGRRDTQYF,TRBV19,-,TRBJ2-3,-
TGTGCCAGCAGCTCCCCGGGACTAGCGAACAATGAGCAGTTCTTC,CASSSPGLANNEQFF,TRBV11-3,once,TRBJ2-1,TRBD2
TGCAGTGCTAGTCCCCACCAGGGTAGCGAGGATCAGCCCCAGCATTTT,CSASPHQGSEDQPQHF,TRBV20-1,-,TRBJ1-5,-
TGCAGCGCAAGGACAGGGAATGAGCAGCCCCAGCATTTT,CSARTGNEQPQHF,TRBV29-1,-,TRBJ1-5,TRBD1
TGTGCCAGCAGGGCTGGACAGTCTCGGGCCAATGAGCAGTTCTTC,CASRAGQSRANEQFF,TRBV6-5,-,TRBJ2-1,-
TGTGCCAGCAGCGATGCAGGGAGGGAGACCCAGTACTTC,CASSDAGRETQYF,TRBV5-5,-,TRBJ2-5,-
TGTGCCAGCAGTGCCGGGACCTCGTATGGCTACACCTTC,CASSAGTSYGYTF,TRBV2,-,TRBJ1-2,-
TGTGCCAGCAGCCACTACCAGGTTAAATCCAACTATGGCTACACCTTC,CASSHYQVKSNYGYTF,TRBV3-1/TRBV3-2,-,TRBJ1-2,-
TGTGCCAGCAGCTCCGACAGGGAGCCGTACGAGCAGTACTTC,CASSSDREPYEQYF,TRBV7-2,-,TRBJ2-7,TRBD1
TGTGCCAGCAGTGACCCAGGGTTCGGTGGCTACACCTTC,CASSDPGFGGYTF,TRBV25-1,-,TRBJ1-2,-
TGTGCCAGCAGCTTCAGACAGGGGGAAACCTACGAGCAGTACTTC,CASSFRQGETYEQYF,TRBV11-2,-,TRBJ2-7,TRBD1
TGTGCCAGCAGCCAGGGGACAGGGACCTCTGGAAACACCATATATTTT,CASSQGTGTSGNTIYF,TRBV7-6,few,TRBJ1-3,TRBD1
TGTGCCAGCAGCTCCACAGGGAGTTACACTGAAGCTTTCTTT,CASSSTGSYTEAFF,TRBV7-6,-,TRBJ1-1,-
TGTGCCAGCAGGACCCGGGGGTCAAGTCCCGGGGAGCTGTTTTTT,CASRTRGSSPGELFF,TRBV6-5,few,TRBJ2-2,-
TGCGCCAGCAGCCCGCCTGGAAACACCATATATTTT,CASSPPGNTIYF,TRBV5-1,-,TRBJ1-3,-
TGTGCCAGCAGCCAAGTAGGCGGGGGGGCTTCTCTAGCCAAAAACATTCAGTACTTC,CASSQVGGGASLAKNIQYF,TRBV4-2,-,TRBJ2-4,TRBD2
TGTGCCAGCAGCTACCTAGTTGGGTCCGGGGAGCTGTTTTTT,CASSYLVGSGELFF,TRBV7-8,-,TRBJ2-2,-
TGTGCCAGCAGTTACTCTCAGGGGGGCTCCTACGAGCAGTACTTC,CASSYSQGGSYEQYF,TRBV6-5,-,TRBJ2-7,-
TGCGCCAGCAGCCCCGGGACAGGACGCACTGAAGCTTTCTTT,CASSPGTGRTEAFF,TRBV5-1,-,TRBJ1-1,TRBD1
TGTGCCTCGGAACTGATCACTAGCACAGATACGCAGTATTTT,CASELITSTDTQYF,TRBV7-2,-,TRBJ2-3,-
TGTGCCAGCAGCGTTACCGGGACAGGGTTCGCTGAAGCTTTCTTT,CASSVTGTGFAEAFF,TRBV9,once,TRBJ1-1,TRBD1
TGTGCCAGCAGCTTTAGGGATGTCGGCGGAGAAATTTATAATTCACCCCTCCACTTT,CASSFRDVGGEIYNSPLHF,TRBV5-6,few,TRBJ1-6,-
TGTGCCAGCAGCGTGGGCAGTTCCGAGACCCAGTACTTC,CASSVGSSETQYF,TRBV9,-,TRBJ2-5,-
TGTGCCAGCTCACCACGGGGTTACTCTGGAAACACCATATATTTT,CASSPRGYSGNTIYF,TRBV18,-,TRBJ1-3,-
TGTGCCAGTAGTATGGACACAGGGGGAGGAACGAGGGACACTGAAGCTTTCTTT,CASSMDTGGGTRDTEAFF,TRBV19,-,TRBJ1-1,TRBD1
TGTGCCACCAGCATTGGAAGGGGTGGCAATCAGCCCCAGCATTTT,CATSIGRGGNQPQHF,TRBV15,-,TRBJ1-5,-
TGTGCCAGCAGCCCCGGAGCTAGAAGTTTTGACGAGCAGTACTTC,CASSPGARSFDEQYF,TRBV7-2,-,TRBJ2-7,-
TGTGCCAGCAGTTTAGGCGGGGCCCAGCATTTT,CASSLGGAQHF,TRBV12-3/TRBV12-4,-,TRBJ1-5,-
TGTGCCAGCAGGACGGGACAGGGTAAAGAGTATGGCTACACCTTC,CASRTGQGKEYGYTF,TRBV7-9,-,TRBJ1-2,TRBD1
TGTGCCAGCAGCTCCCGGACAGGGCTGTCTTCGGGCACCGGGGAGCTGTTTTTT,CASSSRTGLSSGTGELFF,TRBV7-9,-,TRBJ2-2,TRBD1
TGTGCCAGCAGCCCCGGGACAGGGGCTCAGCCCCAGCATTTT,CASSPGTGAQPQHF,TRBV3-1/TRBV3-2,-,TRBJ1-5,TRBD1
TGTGCCAGCAGCCGACTAGCGGGCCACAATGAGCAGTTCTTC,CASSRLAGHNEQFF,TRBV13,-,TRBJ2-1,TRBD2
TGTGCCTGGAGCATAGACAACGCCCTCAATTCACCCCTCCACTTT,CAWSIDNALNSPLHF,TRBV30,-,TRBJ1-6,-
TGTGCCAGCAGCGCCCGGCCGGGGTTGGACAATGAGCAGTTCTTC,CASSARPGLDNEQFF,TRBV9,-,TRBJ2-1,-
TGTGCCAGTAGTATCCCCGGCAGCTACTATGGCTACACCTTC,CASSIPGSYYGYTF,TRBV19,-,TRBJ1-2,-